One TCR beta chain is described in this entry. Researchers took RNA transcripts and amplified the TCR beta CDR3 regions from them. The HTBI primer set was used in a first-round RT-PCR of the TCR CDR3. Each CDR3 protein gets one entry after TCRdb re-called the multiplex PCR reads with MiXCR. In the table there are around 760,000 distinct CDR3 sequences, around a third of which are singletons. The data derive from a study of T cells in Graves' hyperthyroidism and ophthalmopathy. Hyperthyroidism, newly diagnosed and lasting under 2 months, affected patients aged 18 to 65. Researchers barred patients who had uncontrolled infection, other autoimmune disease, pregnancy or lactation. Using 9.5 to 10 ml of fresh peripheral blood, PBMCs were prepared. The CDR3 runs to 14 residues. V was clipped by 6 bases and J by 11 bases; unmatched bases: 13.

The sample was blood. V is TRBV12-3 or TRBV12-4 and J is TRBJ2-5; 9 bases match TRBD2. This TCR derives from a woman in her thirties or forties with Graves' hyperthyroidism. The DNA of the CDR3 is TGTGCCAGCAGAATAGCGGGGGAGAGCAATGAGCAGTACTTC. It specifies CASRIAGESNEQYF.